A single sample is the source of the 5 T cell receptor beta chains below, sequenced in a study of T cells in Graves' hyperthyroidism and ophthalmopathy. From RNA transcripts, TCR beta CDR3 regions were amplified. RT-PCR in the first round (using the HTBI primer set) targeted the TCR CDR3. One entry per CDR3 protein results from TCRdb running MiXCR on the multiplex PCR reads. Among about 380,000 distinct CDR3 sequences listed, under 20% were seen once. Sequencing was carried out using blood. The receptors here all came from a man between 18 and 35 years old with Graves' ophthalmopathy.

The chain is built from TRBV5-6 and TRBJ2-5; D perhaps matches TRBD2 (6 bases). This CDR3 is 13 amino acids long. Germline loops: CDR1 SGHDT, CDR2 YYEEEE. With 6 bases removed from V and 1 base from J, the gap between germline ends came to 10 bases. The CDR3 here is CASTAGSQETQYF. The CDR3 nucleotides are TGTGCCAGCACCGCGGGGAGCCAAGAGACCCAGTACTTC.

This clonotype has at least ten counts. The chain employs TRBV2 and TRBJ2-5; 7 nucleotides agree with TRBD2. The J segment lost 3 bases and the V segment lost 4 bases, leaving 2 bases of the junction unmatched. This CDR3 region has 13 residues. Per the germline V gene, CDR1 is SNHLY and CDR2 is FYNNEI. The CDR3 loop reads CASSGTRKETQYF. In nucleotides, the CDR3 is TGTGCCAGCAGTGGGACTAGGAAAGAGACCCAGTACTTC.

This clonotype occurred a few times. J is TRBJ2-1 and V is TRBV29-1, with 13 bases matching TRBD2. The germline CDR1 and CDR2 sequences are SQVTM and ANQGSEA. This CDR3 region has 14 residues. V shed 6 bases and J 5 bases; nucleotides not matched to a gene: 4. The CDR3 here is CSVEGLAGNNEQFF. The CDR3 nucleotides read TGCAGCGTGGAGGGACTAGCGGGAAACAATGAGCAGTTCTTC.

This clonotype has ten or more counts. The V and J genes are TRBV7-2 and TRBJ2-7, with D possibly being TRBD2 (5 bases). The CDR3 runs 19 residues. The V end was cut by 4 bases, the J end by 2 bases, with 27 bases between. Germline V gene sequence: CDR1 SGHTA, CDR2 FQGNSA. The CDR3 DNA follows: TGTGCCAGCAGCTCTCCGCACCCAAAACCTAGCTGGCGGGCCTACGAGCAGTACTTC. It encodes CASSSPHPKPSWRAYEQYF.

The chain carries TRBV6-6 and TRBJ2-1, with 8 positions matching TRBD1. Germline V gives CDR1 MNHNY, CDR2 SVGAGI (reference sequence). V shed 0 bases, J shed 6 bases, and the junction held 7 bases outside the gene matches. This CDR3 comprises 16 residues. This CDR3 is CASSYSLAGGGNEQFF. DNA for the CDR3: TGTGCCAGCAGTTACTCCTTGGCAGGGGGCGGCAATGAGCAGTTCTTC.